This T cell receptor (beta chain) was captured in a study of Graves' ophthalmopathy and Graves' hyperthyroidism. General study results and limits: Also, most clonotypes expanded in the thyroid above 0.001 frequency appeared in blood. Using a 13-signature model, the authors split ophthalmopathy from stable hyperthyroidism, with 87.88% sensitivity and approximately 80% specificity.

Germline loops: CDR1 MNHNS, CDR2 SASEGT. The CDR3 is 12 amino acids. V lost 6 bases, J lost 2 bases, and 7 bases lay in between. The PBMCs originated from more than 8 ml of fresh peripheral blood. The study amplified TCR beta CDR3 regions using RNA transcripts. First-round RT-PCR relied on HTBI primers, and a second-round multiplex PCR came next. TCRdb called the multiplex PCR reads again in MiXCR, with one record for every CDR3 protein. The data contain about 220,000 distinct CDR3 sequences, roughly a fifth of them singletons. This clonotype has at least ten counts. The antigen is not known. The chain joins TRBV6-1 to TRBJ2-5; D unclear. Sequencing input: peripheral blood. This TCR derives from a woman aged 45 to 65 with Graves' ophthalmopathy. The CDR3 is CASRRDQETQYF. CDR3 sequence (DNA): TGTGCCAGCAGGAGAGATCAAGAGACCCAGTACTTC.